A selection of T cell receptor beta chains follows, all from one sample in a study of cytomegalovirus exposure and HLA in healthy donors. Clones were sequenced by immunoSEQ multiplex PCR, and TCRdb holds only the in-frame ones, with some missing. The table lists roughly 110,000 clones, around three quarters of them singletons. The material sequenced was PBMCs. The receptors were gathered from a woman aged 50 to 60 in good health and CMV-seropositive. Each CDR3 is given with its conserved first and last residue. The order of the fields is clone size, V gene, CDR3 protein. Clone sizes are given selectively: once, few, many, or a class where the clone is expanded.

clone_size: few
v_call: TRBV4-1
cdr3_aa: CASSPLTGLNTEAFF

clone_size: -
v_call: TRBV2
cdr3_aa: CASRNSGSSYNEQFF

clone_size: few
v_call: TRBV29-1
cdr3_aa: CSVSLGATRTAAFF

clone_size: -
v_call: TRBV19
cdr3_aa: CASSIEGRQGLLSSGANVLTF

clone_size: -
v_call: TRBV5-1
cdr3_aa: CASSQTPPTDTQYF

clone_size: few
v_call: TRBV6-5
cdr3_aa: CASSYGAAGNTEAFF

clone_size: -
v_call: TRBV18
cdr3_aa: CASSPPTGENRAGNTIYF

clone_size: few
v_call: TRBV19
cdr3_aa: CASSTRTGAFSGNTIYF

clone_size: -
v_call: TRBV7-2
cdr3_aa: CASSSKTSGEQYF

clone_size: -
v_call: TRBV7-9
cdr3_aa: CASSTTQAGGEFSGNTIYF

clone_size: -
v_call: TRBV6-4
cdr3_aa: CASSDHRGNIQYF

clone_size: few
v_call: TRBV10-3
cdr3_aa: CAISESEAITGNTIYF

clone_size: few
v_call: TRBV4-3
cdr3_aa: CASTPGDRGLYGYTF

clone_size: -
v_call: TRBV7-9
cdr3_aa: CASSLAGSNQPQHF

clone_size: -
v_call: TRBV5-1
cdr3_aa: CASSLVRADDNWPLHF

clone_size: -
v_call: TRBV7-9
cdr3_aa: CASSTYRGANSPLHF

clone_size: -
v_call: TRBV7-8
cdr3_aa: CASSPGQTWEDTQYF

clone_size: -
v_call: TRBV7-9
cdr3_aa: CASSHTGGPIGEQYF

clone_size: -
v_call: TRBV19
cdr3_aa: CASSMRGGRSPLHF

clone_size: -
v_call: TRBV5-1
cdr3_aa: CASDRTGSYNEQFF

clone_size: -
v_call: TRBV5-5
cdr3_aa: CASSLVGDSNYGYTF

clone_size: few
v_call: TRBV2
cdr3_aa: CASSDFGAMNTEAFF

clone_size: -
v_call: TRBV18
cdr3_aa: CASSIAGGPEQYF

clone_size: -
v_call: TRBV27
cdr3_aa: CASSLIPPRTGYGYTF

clone_size: -
v_call: TRBV5-6
cdr3_aa: CASSLITGGLAENNEQFF

clone_size: few
v_call: TRBV6-1
cdr3_aa: CASSVGTPPSYEQYF

clone_size: -
v_call: TRBV28
cdr3_aa: CASSLIQSTDTQYF

clone_size: few
v_call: TRBV2
cdr3_aa: CASKVVGSGGIGELFF

clone_size: -
v_call: TRBV18
cdr3_aa: CASSASQARYEQYF

clone_size: -
v_call: TRBV6-5
cdr3_aa: CASTGQGATGELFF

clone_size: -
v_call: TRBV7-3
cdr3_aa: CASSLGRGSYEQYF

clone_size: -
v_call: TRBV30
cdr3_aa: CAWSGWQGDEQYF

clone_size: few
v_call: TRBV7-2
cdr3_aa: CASSLAAGNTEAFF

clone_size: few
v_call: TRBV12-5
cdr3_aa: CASAGSGANVLTF

clone_size: -
v_call: TRBV9
cdr3_aa: CASSVGGRTEAFF

clone_size: -
v_call: TRBV2
cdr3_aa: CASSLLNNPRYYEQYF

clone_size: few
v_call: TRBV4-3
cdr3_aa: CASSQDPGGFGEQFF

clone_size: -
v_call: TRBV27
cdr3_aa: CASSFGRGVNYGYTF

clone_size: many
v_call: TRBV4-1
cdr3_aa: CASSRLMTGFGYTF

clone_size: -
v_call: TRBV7-9
cdr3_aa: CASSIQGVGGYTF

clone_size: -
v_call: TRBV5-1
cdr3_aa: CASRVGATVGNTEAFF

clone_size: -
v_call: TRBV19
cdr3_aa: CASSKATGSSYNSPLHF

clone_size: -
v_call: TRBV5-1
cdr3_aa: CASSLPSSYEQYF

clone_size: -
v_call: TRBV23-1
cdr3_aa: CASSQSTGRSTDTQYF

clone_size: -
v_call: TRBV9
cdr3_aa: CASSVWRESTGELFF

clone_size: -
v_call: TRBV28
cdr3_aa: CASSPQTAPYSNQPQHF

clone_size: -
v_call: TRBV14
cdr3_aa: CASSQRTGISYEQYF

clone_size: -
v_call: TRBV28
cdr3_aa: CATWTGTFSYEQYF

clone_size: -
v_call: TRBV5-1
cdr3_aa: CASSLENRGGEQYF

clone_size: -
v_call: TRBV19
cdr3_aa: CASSIGQALQETQYF

clone_size: -
v_call: TRBV25-1
cdr3_aa: CASSESTPVFGGGYTF

clone_size: -
v_call: TRBV4-1
cdr3_aa: CASSWDREDSPLHF